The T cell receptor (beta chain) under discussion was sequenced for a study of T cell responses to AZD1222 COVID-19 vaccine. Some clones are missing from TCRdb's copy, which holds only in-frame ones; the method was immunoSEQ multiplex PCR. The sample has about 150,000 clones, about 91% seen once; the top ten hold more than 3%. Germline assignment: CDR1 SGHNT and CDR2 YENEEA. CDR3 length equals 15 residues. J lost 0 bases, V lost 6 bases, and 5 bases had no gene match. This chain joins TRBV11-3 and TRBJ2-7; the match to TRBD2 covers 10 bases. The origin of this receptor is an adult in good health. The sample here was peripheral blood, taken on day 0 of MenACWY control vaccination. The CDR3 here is CASRSLAGASYEQYF. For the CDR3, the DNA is TGTGCCAGCAGAAGTCTAGCGGGGGCCTCCTACGAGCAGTACTTC.